This T cell receptor beta chain was retrieved from a study of cytomegalovirus exposure and HLA in healthy donors. Study-wide findings and caveats: Presence/absence results assume similar sequencing depth per donor, which may not hold.

The CDR3 sequence is 17 residues long. Germline CDR1 reads ENHRY; CDR2 reads SYGVKD. In the case of this clone: Its specificity is not known. A read error may produce the germline difference seen at one junction end.

PCR employed 60 Vbeta and 13 Jbeta primers. Method: immunoSEQ multiplex PCR; TCRdb's copy keeps in-frame clones and lacks some. The sample has about 210,000 clones, over 60% seen once; the top ten hold around 1.9%. Each donor's status was that of a healthy bone marrow donor. This receptor was identified in a male donor in good health and CMV-seronegative. Material: PBMCs. The J gene is TRBJ2-1, the V gene TRBV10-3, with 9 bases that match TRBD2. The CDR3 coding sequence is TGTGCCATCAGTGAGTCTCGGGCTAGCGGGGACTTCAATGAGCTGTTCTTC. This translates into CAISESRASGDFNELFF.